A selection of T cell receptor beta chains follows, all from one sample in a study of post-analysis software for immune sequencing data. TCRdb ran MiXCR on the PCR reads and lists one entry per CDR3 protein. The table lists about 540,000 distinct CDR3 sequences, under 40% of them singletons. Sequencing was carried out using blood. The receptors shown here come from a girl younger than 18 with multiple sclerosis. CDR3s include the opening cysteine and the closing phenylalanine or tryptophan. A D gene is named only where the DNA matches it firmly. Where a row states a size, it is once, few, many or the class of an expanded clone; other rows omit it.

cdr3_length	clone_size	j_call	d_call	v_call	cdr3_aa	cdr3_nt
12	few	TRBJ1-4	-	TRBV9	CASSRAGEKLFF	TGTGCCAGCAGCCGGGCAGGGGAAAAACTGTTTTTT
14	-	TRBJ1-3	-	TRBV4-1	CASSQGSSGNTIYF	TGCGCCAGCAGCCAAGGAAGCTCTGGAAACACCATATATTTT
13	-	TRBJ1-1	-	TRBV7-2	CASSSSGFSEAFF	TGTGCCAGCAGCTCCTCGGGGTTTTCTGAAGCTTTCTTT
12	-	TRBJ2-1	-	TRBV29-1	CSVDGNYNEQFF	TGCAGCGTTGATGGTAACTACAATGAGCAGTTCTTC
16	-	TRBJ2-3	TRBD2	TRBV28	CASSILGASGGDTQYF	TGTGCCAGCAGTATCCTCGGGGCTAGCGGGGGAGATACGCAGTATTTT
17	few	TRBJ2-3	TRBD2	TRBV4-1	CASSQVWAGEGTDTQYF	TGCGCCAGCAGCCAAGTGTGGGCGGGGGAGGGCACAGATACGCAGTATTTT
14	-	TRBJ2-5	TRBD1	TRBV9	CAGSVVEGAETQYF	TGTGCCGGCAGCGTAGTTGAGGGGGCAGAGACCCAGTACTTC
16	few	TRBJ1-2	TRBD1	TRBV11-2	CACSLVPGQVDYGYTF	TGTGCCTGCAGCTTAGTCCCGGGACAGGTTGACTATGGCTACACCTTC
16	few	TRBJ1-4	-	TRBV5-5	CASSFWRGKANEKLFF	TGTGCCAGCAGCTTTTGGAGGGGTAAAGCTAATGAAAAACTGTTTTTT
16	-	TRBJ2-5	TRBD1	TRBV15	CATSRTGGAGGETQYF	TGTGCCACCAGCCGGACAGGGGGCGCTGGGGGAGAGACCCAGTACTTC
15	-	TRBJ2-5	TRBD2	TRBV5-1	CASSGGGGAQETQYF	TGCGCCAGCAGCGGAGGCGGGGGGGCCCAAGAGACCCAGTACTTC
13	-	TRBJ1-6	TRBD1	TRBV29-1	CSGRTGWDSPLHF	TGCAGCGGACGGACAGGGTGGGATTCACCCCTCCACTTT
13	few	TRBJ1-1	-	TRBV12-3/TRBV12-4	CASRGEGNTEAFF	TGTGCCAGCAGAGGGGAGGGGAACACTGAAGCTTTCTTT
14	few	TRBJ2-7	TRBD2	TRBV3-1	CASSQESGAYEQYF	TGTGCCAGCAGCCAAGAGAGCGGGGCCTACGAGCAGTACTTC
12	-	TRBJ2-4	-	TRBV5-6	CATTGAENIQYF	TGTGCCACCACCGGAGCCGAAAACATTCAGTACTTC
17	-	TRBJ2-3	TRBD2	TRBV12-3/TRBV12-4	CASSDGLAGGLTDTQYF	TGTGCCAGCAGTGACGGACTAGCGGGGGGCCTCACAGATACGCAGTATTTT
13	-	TRBJ2-1	TRBD1	TRBV20-1	CSARTGVNNEQFF	TGCAGTGCGCGGACAGGGGTTAACAATGAGCAGTTCTTC
12	few	TRBJ1-4	-	TRBV4-1	CASSQTGPKLFF	TGCGCCAGCAGCCAAACCGGACCGAAACTGTTTTTT
14	few	TRBJ2-7	TRBD1	TRBV9	CASSVGDRVHEQYF	TGTGCCAGCAGCGTAGGGGACAGGGTACACGAGCAGTACTTC
16	-	TRBJ2-3	-	TRBV18	CASSPRQEPSTDTQYF	TGTGCCAGCTCACCCCGACAGGAGCCTAGCACAGATACGCAGTATTTT
14	few	TRBJ1-5	-	TRBV10-3	CAISDGRGLQPQHF	TGTGCCATCAGTGATGGTAGGGGACTTCAGCCCCAGCATTTT
13	-	TRBJ1-1	-	TRBV4-1	CASSQALQEEAFF	TGCGCCAGCAGCCAAGCCCTCCAGGAAGAAGCTTTCTTT
16	few	TRBJ2-1	-	TRBV24-1	CATSEVVRGVTNEQFF	TGTGCCACCAGTGAGGTGGTCCGGGGCGTTACGAATGAGCAGTTCTTC
13	-	TRBJ2-5	-	TRBV20-1	CSASHLYQETQYF	TGCAGTGCTAGTCACTTGTACCAAGAGACCCAGTACTTC
17	-	TRBJ2-1	TRBD2	TRBV3-1	CASSQEVPGLAGGGQFF	TGTGCCAGCAGCCAAGAAGTCCCGGGTCTAGCGGGGGGAGGGCAGTTCTTC
11	-	TRBJ2-5	-	TRBV3-1	CASSHWETQYF	TGTGCCAGCAGCCACTGGGAGACCCAGTACTTC
15	few	TRBJ1-5	-	TRBV4-1	CASSQGGGPNQPQHF	TGCGCCAGCAGCCAAGGAGGGGGACCCAATCAGCCCCAGCATTTT
13	few	TRBJ2-7	-	TRBV2	CASTTDRSSEQYF	TGTGCCAGCACCACGGACAGATCAAGCGAGCAGTACTTC
20	-	TRBJ1-4	-	TRBV10-3	CARYGRQAPAPPRDNEKLFF	TGTGCCAGATATGGGAGACAGGCCCCAGCGCCTCCGCGCGATAATGAAAAACTGTTTTTT
13	-	TRBJ2-5	-	TRBV10-3	CAISEWAGETQYF	TGTGCCATCAGTGAGTGGGCAGGGGAGACCCAGTACTTC
16	-	TRBJ1-1	-	TRBV10-3	CAITGGIGTGNTEAFF	TGTGCCATCACCGGGGGGATCGGGACGGGGAACACTGAAGCTTTCTTT
15	-	TRBJ2-1	TRBD2	TRBV20-1	CSAKGTSGGYNEQFF	TGCAGTGCTAAAGGGACTAGCGGGGGTTACAATGAGCAGTTCTTC